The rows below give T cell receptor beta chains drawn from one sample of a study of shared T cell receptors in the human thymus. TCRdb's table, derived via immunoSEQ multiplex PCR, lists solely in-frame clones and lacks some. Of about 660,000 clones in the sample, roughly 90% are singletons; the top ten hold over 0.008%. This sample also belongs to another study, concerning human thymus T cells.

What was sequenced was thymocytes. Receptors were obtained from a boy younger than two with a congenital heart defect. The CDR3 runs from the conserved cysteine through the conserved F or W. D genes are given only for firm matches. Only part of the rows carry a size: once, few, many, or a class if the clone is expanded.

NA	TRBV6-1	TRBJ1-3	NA	CASSEDPLYSGNTIYF	TGTGCCAGCAGTGAAGATCCTCTCTACTCTGGAAACACCATATATTTT
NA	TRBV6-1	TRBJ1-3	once	CASSEAGGVGGPSSGNTIYF	TGTGCCAGCAGTGAAGCGGGCGGTGTCGGAGGGCCGAGCTCTGGAAACACCATATATTTT
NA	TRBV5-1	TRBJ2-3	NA	CASNRVGPDTQYF	TGCGCCAGCAACCGGGTGGGGCCGGATACGCAGTATTTT
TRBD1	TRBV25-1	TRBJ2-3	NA	CASRRGQGPDTQYF	TGTGCCAGCAGACGGGGACAGGGCCCAGATACGCAGTATTTT
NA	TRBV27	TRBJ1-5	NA	CASGGKYSNQPQHF	TGTGCCAGCGGCGGGAAGTATAGCAATCAGCCCCAGCATTTT
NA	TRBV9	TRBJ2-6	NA	CASSVGQILSGANVLTF	TGTGCCAGCAGCGTAGGGCAGATTCTCTCTGGGGCCAACGTCCTGACTTTC
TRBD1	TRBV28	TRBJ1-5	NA	CASSSTGVNQPQHF	TGTGCCAGCAGTTCAACAGGGGTCAATCAGCCCCAGCATTTT
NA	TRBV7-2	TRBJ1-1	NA	CASSSSRGMNTEAFF	TGTGCCAGCAGCTCAAGTAGGGGAATGAACACTGAAGCTTTCTTT
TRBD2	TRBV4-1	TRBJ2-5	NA	CASSQGRSGRVQETQYF	TGCGCCAGCAGCCAAGGGCGCAGCGGGAGGGTTCAAGAGACCCAGTACTTC
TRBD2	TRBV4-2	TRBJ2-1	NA	CASRGTSGRAYHEQFF	TGTGCCAGCAGAGGGACTAGCGGGAGGGCATACCATGAGCAGTTCTTC
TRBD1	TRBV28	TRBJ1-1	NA	CASSWDRGNTEAFF	TGTGCCAGCAGTTGGGACAGGGGGAACACTGAAGCTTTCTTT
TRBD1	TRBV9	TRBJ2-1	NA	CASSDHPRDRGSNEQFF	TGTGCCAGCAGCGACCACCCCCGGGACAGGGGTAGCAATGAGCAGTTCTTC
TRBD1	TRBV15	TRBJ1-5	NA	CATSGNRGLREPQHF	TGTGCCACCAGCGGAAACAGGGGGCTGAGGGAGCCCCAGCATTTT
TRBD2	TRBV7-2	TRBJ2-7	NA	CASSLARLAGGPRYEQYF	TGTGCCAGCAGCTTAGCGAGACTAGCGGGAGGGCCGCGTTACGAGCAGTACTTC
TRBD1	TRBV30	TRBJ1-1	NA	CAWSARDRAMNTEAFF	TGTGCCTGGAGTGCGCGGGACAGGGCGATGAACACTGAAGCTTTCTTT
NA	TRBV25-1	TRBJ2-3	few	CASSDLLSSTDTQYF	TGTGCCAGCAGTGATCTACTTAGTAGCACAGATACGCAGTATTTT
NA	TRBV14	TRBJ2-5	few	CASSQEVSGAETQYF	TGTGCCAGCAGCCAAGAGGTTTCGGGAGCTGAGACCCAGTACTTC
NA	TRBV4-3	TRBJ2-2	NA	CASSPMMGGYKPGELFF	TGCGCCAGCAGCCCCATGATGGGCGGGTATAAGCCCGGGGAGCTGTTTTTT
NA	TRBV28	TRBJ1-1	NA	CASSLAGFQKNTEAFF	TGTGCCAGCAGTTTGGCAGGGTTTCAGAAGAACACTGAAGCTTTCTTT
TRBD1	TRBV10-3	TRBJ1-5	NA	CAISSGGAGNQPQHF	TGTGCCATCAGTTCAGGGGGCGCGGGCAATCAGCCCCAGCATTTT
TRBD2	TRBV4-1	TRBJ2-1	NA	CASSPGLADYNEQFF	TGCGCCAGCAGCCCGGGACTAGCGGACTACAATGAGCAGTTCTTC
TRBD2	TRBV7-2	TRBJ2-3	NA	CASEGGRDSDTQYF	TGTGCCAGCGAGGGCGGGAGGGATTCAGATACGCAGTATTTT
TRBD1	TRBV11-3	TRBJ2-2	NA	CASSYPQGANTGELFF	TGTGCCAGCAGCTACCCACAGGGGGCCAACACCGGGGAGCTGTTTTTT
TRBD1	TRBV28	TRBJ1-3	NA	CASSWPRGPGNTIYF	TGTGCCAGCAGTTGGCCCAGGGGGCCAGGAAACACCATATATTTT
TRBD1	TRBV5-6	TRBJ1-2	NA	CASSPKGQGYGYTF	TGTGCCAGCAGCCCCAAGGGACAGGGATATGGCTACACCTTC
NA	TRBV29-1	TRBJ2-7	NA	CSVDLGASGAYEQYF	TGCAGCGTTGATTTGGGGGCTAGCGGTGCCTACGAGCAGTACTTC
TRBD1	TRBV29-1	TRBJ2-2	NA	CSVETGDRNTGELFF	TGCAGCGTTGAAACTGGGGACAGAAACACCGGGGAGCTGTTTTTT
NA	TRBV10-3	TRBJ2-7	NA	CAISESLYEQYF	TGTGCCATCAGTGAGTCTCTCTACGAGCAGTACTTC
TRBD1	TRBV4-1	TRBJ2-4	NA	CASSQGVWDRAVKNIQYF	TGCGCCAGCAGCCAAGGAGTTTGGGACAGGGCTGTCAAAAACATTCAGTACTTC
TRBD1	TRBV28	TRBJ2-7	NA	CASSRRDSQFYEQYF	TGTGCCAGCAGCCGCCGGGACAGCCAGTTTTACGAGCAGTACTTC
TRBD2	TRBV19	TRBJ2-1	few	CASNSSREVGYNEQFF	TGTGCCAGTAATTCGTCGCGGGAGGTAGGCTACAATGAGCAGTTCTTC
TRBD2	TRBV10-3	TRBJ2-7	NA	CAIRPGLADHEQYF	TGTGCCATCAGGCCGGGACTAGCCGACCACGAGCAGTACTTC